Presented here are 2 T cell receptor beta chains from one specimen sequenced in a study of a mutant IDH1 vaccine in newly diagnosed glioma. Method: immunoSEQ multiplex PCR; TCRdb's copy keeps in-frame clones and lacks some. This table holds about 38,000 clones, approximately 80% found once. These receptors lack a known antigen. The time point was: week 5, during vaccination. The vaccine gave 300 ug of a 20-mer mutant IDH1 peptide subcutaneously per dose. Material: PBMCs, obtained from a glioma patient whose treatment included an IDH1 peptide vaccine. The receptors shown here come from a man in his forties with glioma.

V is TRBV30 and J is TRBJ1-1; 7 positions match TRBD1. After removal of 3 bases from V and 6 bases from J, the junction contained 1 base not matched to a gene. This CDR3 has 11 residues. CDR1 and CDR2 from the germline V gene are GTSNPN and SVGIG (reference sequence). The CDR3 nucleotides read TGTGCCTGGAGCCAGGGGGCTGAAGCTTTCTTT. It yields the protein CAWSQGAEAFF. The entire variable domain, with the rest obtained from reference TRBV30 and TRBJ1-1, is as follows: SQTIHQWPATLVQPVGSPLSLECTVEGTSNPNLYWYRQAAGRGLQLLFYSVGIGQISSEVPQNLSASRPQDRQFILSSKKLLLSDSGFYLCAWSQGAEAFFGQGTRLTVV.

The genes are TRBV5-4 and TRBJ1-2; D remains ambiguous. This CDR3 region has 14 residues. Trimming stripped 1 base from V and 2 bases from J, with 9 bases between. The V gene's germline CDR1 is SGHNT and CDR2 YYREEE (reference sequence). This CDR3 is CASSLYGENYGYTF. CDR3 DNA: TGTGCCAGCAGCTTGTACGGTGAAAACTATGGCTACACCTTC.